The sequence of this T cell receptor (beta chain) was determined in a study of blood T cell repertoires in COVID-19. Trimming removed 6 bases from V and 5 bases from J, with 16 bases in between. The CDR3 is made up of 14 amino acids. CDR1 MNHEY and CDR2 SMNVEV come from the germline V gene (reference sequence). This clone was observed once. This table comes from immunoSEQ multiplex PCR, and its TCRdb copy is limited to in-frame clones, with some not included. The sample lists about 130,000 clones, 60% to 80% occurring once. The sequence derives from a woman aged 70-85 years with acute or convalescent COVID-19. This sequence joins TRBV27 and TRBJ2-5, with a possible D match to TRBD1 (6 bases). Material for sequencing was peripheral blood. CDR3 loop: CASRTGLAGETQYF. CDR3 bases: TGTGCCAGCAGAACAGGGTTGGCCGGGGAGACCCAGTACTTC.